These 30 T cell receptor beta chains came from one sample sequenced in a study of T cells and copy number aberrations in small-cell lung cancer. Measured with immunoSEQ multiplex PCR; TCRdb has only the in-frame clones, and not every one. The sample lists hundreds of clones; around 90% were seen once. Source material: normal tissue next to the tumor. Receptors originate from a man in his fifties or sixties with small cell lung cancer.

The chain employs TRBV5-4 and TRBJ1-2, with no clear D. Germline-derived CDR1 and CDR2 are SGHNT and YYREEE (reference sequence). Trimming cost V 0 bases and J 6 bases, with 12 bases left between them. There are 14 residues in the CDR3. The CDR3 protein is CASSLGMLSDGYTF. The CDR3 DNA follows: TGTGCCAGCAGCTTGGGTATGCTCTCCGATGGCTACACCTTC.

This chain connects TRBV28 to TRBJ1-5; 7 bases line up with TRBD1. Trimming took 6 bases from V and 5 from J; bases not matched to a gene: 4. Per germline, CDR1 MDHEN and CDR2 SYDVKM. This CDR3 contains 13 residues. CDR3 sequence: CASRPGGDQPQHF. For the CDR3, the DNA is TGTGCCAGCAGACCAGGGGGAGATCAGCCCCAGCATTTT.

The V call is TRBV4-1, the J call TRBJ2-7, with 7 bases fitting TRBD1. The CDR3 has 15 residues. CDR1 and CDR2 (germline): MGHRA, YSYEKL. V lost 1 base to trimming and J lost 6 bases; unmatched junction nucleotides: 9. For the CDR3, the DNA is TGCGCCAGCAGCCAAGGGGACAGTGGTGGCCTCGAGCAGTACTTC. It codes for CASSQGDSGGLEQYF.

The chain couples TRBV9 to TRBJ1-1; weak D call: TRBD1 (5 bases). The CDR3 is made up of 16 amino acids. V shed 1 base and J shed 1 base, with 14 bases lying between them. Germline CDR1 is SGDLS and CDR2 is YYNGEE. CDR3: CASSVNPGTGNTEAFF. As DNA, the CDR3 is TGTGCCAGCAGCGTAAACCCTGGGACGGGGAACACTGAAGCTTTCTTT.

To note about this clone: One end of the junction varies from germline; a read error may be responsible. The V call is TRBV29-1, the J call TRBJ2-7, with 8 bases that match TRBD2. Germline V CDR1 and CDR2: SQVTM, ANQGSEA. The CDR3 has 14 amino acids. Here the CDR3 DNA reads TGCAGCATTGAAGGAGCTAGCGGGCTCTACGAGCAGTACTTC. Residues: CSIEGASGLYEQYF.

CDR3 bases: TGTGCCAGCAGCTTGGAGGCGGGAGGGATAAATGAGCAGTTCTTC. Translation gives CASSLEAGGINEQFF. This chain uses TRBV5-5 with TRBJ2-1; 9 nucleotides line up with TRBD2. The CDR3 consists of 15 residues. Germline CDR1 and CDR2: SGHKS and YYEKEE (reference sequence). The V and J ends lost 0 bases and 7 bases, in that order; junction bases with no gene match: 5.

This clone appeared a single time. This rearrangement joins TRBV28 to TRBJ1-1, with D uncertain. The germline V and J ends were trimmed by 5 bases and 0 bases, with 7 bases remaining between them. Germline CDR1 and CDR2: MDHEN and SYDVKM. CDR3 length equals 13 residues. The CDR3 nucleotides read TGTGCCAGCAGTCGAGACATGAACACTGAAGCTTTCTTT. Translated, it gives CASSRDMNTEAFF.

The V gene is TRBV10-3, the J gene TRBJ1-1; D is uncertain. The germline gives CDR1 ENHRY, CDR2 SYGVKD. V was clipped by 7 bases and J by 1 base, with 4 bases between them. This CDR3 is 11 amino acids long. DNA of the CDR3: TGTGCCATCAAGGAGAACACTGAAGCTTTCTTT. Encoded protein: CAIKENTEAFF.

The chain combines TRBV20-1 with TRBJ2-5, with no clear D. The J call may be mistaken, given a closer DNA end match to TRBJ2-7. This CDR3 is 11 amino acids long. Per germline, CDR1 DFQATT and CDR2 SNEGSKA (reference sequence). The CDR3 nucleotides read TGCAGTGCTAGTTCCCGAGGCGAGCAGTACTTC. Translated, it gives CSASSRGEQYF.

The rearrangement uses TRBV11-3 and TRBJ1-4; 8 bases are a match to TRBD1. Looked up from germline, CDR1 is SGHNT and CDR2 is YENEEA. V lost 1 base to trimming and J lost 6 bases; unmatched junction nucleotides: 4. This CDR3 is built from 15 residues. CDR3 loop: CASSLGQGIHEKLFF. The CDR3 DNA is TGTGCCAGCAGCTTAGGACAGGGGATTCATGAAAAACTGTTTTTT.

The chain links TRBV5-1 to TRBJ2-5; the D gene is possibly TRBD1 (6 bases). Germline CDR1 reads SGHRS; CDR2 reads YFSETQ. V was trimmed by 0 bases and J by 1 base, leaving 7 bases between them. The CDR3 spans 14 residues. CDR3 protein: CASSLATGQETQYF. CDR3 sequence (DNA): TGCGCCAGCAGCTTGGCGACAGGCCAAGAGACCCAGTACTTC.

The chain links TRBV6-5 to TRBJ1-6; D is unclear. CDR1 MNHEY and CDR2 SVGAGI come from the germline V gene. The V and J ends lost 2 bases and 7 bases respectively, with 6 bases between them. The CDR3 extends over 13 amino acids. In DNA form, the CDR3 reads TGTGCCAGCAGTTACGCAGGCAATTCACCCCTCCACTTT. Its protein is CASSYAGNSPLHF.

The count of this clone is one. The chain has TRBV12-5 and TRBJ2-3; either TRBD1 or TRBD2 may fit D (5 bases each). CDR3 length: 14 amino acids. Germline V lookup: CDR1 LGHNT, CDR2 FRNRAP. Trimming left V 1 base short and J 0 bases short, with 5 bases between. CDR3 in amino acids: CASGLGGSTDTQYF. The CDR3 nucleotides are TGTGCTAGTGGTTTGGGGGGGAGCACAGATACGCAGTATTTT.

The chain joins TRBV30 to TRBJ1-4; the match to TRBD1 covers 7 bases. V dropped 1 base and J dropped 8; count of bases not matched to a gene: 7. Germline CDR1 and CDR2: GTSNPN and SVGIG (reference sequence). There are 14 residues in the CDR3. The chain's CDR3 is CAWSEGQAGEKLFF. Here the CDR3 DNA reads TGTGCCTGGAGTGAAGGACAGGCTGGGGAAAAACTGTTTTTT.

Only one count was recorded for this clone. The chain carries TRBV2 and TRBJ1-2; D is ambiguous. V lost 7 bases and J 4 bases, leaving 16 bases between the germline ends. The germline gives CDR1 SNHLY, CDR2 FYNNEI. This CDR3 is 14 amino acids long. The CDR3 DNA sequence: TGTGCCAGCATTGAGGACGGTGGAGCCTATGGCTACACCTTC. Residues: CASIEDGGAYGYTF.

This rearrangement joins TRBV5-5 to TRBJ2-5; 11 bases are a match to TRBD2. This CDR3 is 16 amino acids long. Germline V gene data show CDR1 as SGHKS and CDR2 as YYEKEE (reference sequence). J lost 3 bases, V lost 4 bases, and 8 bases had no gene match. CDR3 sequence: CASSPGLAGGEETQYF. The CDR3 DNA follows: TGTGCCAGCAGCCCCGGGTTAGCGGGAGGGGAAGAGACCCAGTACTTC. The full variable domain, with the rest looked up from reference TRBV5-5 and TRBJ2-5, is DAGVTQSPTHLIKTRGQQVTLRCSPISGHKSVSWYQQVLGQGPQFIFQYYEKEERGRGNFPDRFSARQFPNYSSELNVNALLLGDSALYLCASSPGLAGGEETQYFGPGTRLLVL.

For the CDR3, the DNA is TGTGCCAGCAGTCCGGGTCCCTATAATTCACCCCTCCACTTT. It yields the protein CASSPGPYNSPLHF. This chain uses TRBV28 with TRBJ1-6; the D is unclear. This CDR3 contains 14 residues. V dropped 5 bases and J dropped 2 bases, with 7 bases sitting between them. In germline, CDR1 is MDHEN, CDR2 SYDVKM. Variable domain in full (rest from reference TRBV28 and TRBJ1-6): DVKVTQSSRYLVKRTGEKVFLECVQDMDHENMFWYRQDPGLGLRLIYFSYDVKMKEKGDIPEGYSVSREKKERFSLILESASTNQTSMYLCASSPGPYNSPLHFGNGTRLTVT.

The V gene is TRBV10-3, the J gene TRBJ2-1; 9 bases match TRBD1. V gave up 0 bases and J gave up 8 bases; unmatched junction bases: 5. This CDR3 region has 15 residues. Germline V CDR1 and CDR2: ENHRY, SYGVKD. The CDR3 loop is CAISESMDRGHEQFF. As DNA, the CDR3 is TGTGCCATCAGTGAGTCGATGGACAGGGGACATGAGCAGTTCTTC.

In nucleotides, the CDR3 is TGTGCCATCAGCACCGACAGGGGGGACACCGGGGAGCTGTTTTTT. Translated, it gives CAISTDRGDTGELFF. The chain combines TRBV10-3 with TRBJ2-2, with TRBD1 identical over 9 bases. The CDR3 has 15 residues. Trimming at V came to 6 bases and at J to 3 bases, leaving 5 bases not matched to a gene. The V gene's germline CDR1 is ENHRY and CDR2 SYGVKD.

This chain joins TRBV28 and TRBJ2-7, with TRBD2 identical over 8 bases. The junction had 7 bases not matched to a gene; V was cut back by 6 bases and J by 0 bases. This CDR3 region has 15 residues. CDR1 is MDHEN, CDR2 SYDVKM, per germline. In DNA, the CDR3 is TGTGCCAGCAGCGATTCCGGGACTAGCTCCTACGAGCAGTACTTC. Translation gives CASSDSGTSSYEQYF. The whole variable domain, filled in from reference TRBV28 and TRBJ2-7, reads DVKVTQSSRYLVKRTGEKVFLECVQDMDHENMFWYRQDPGLGLRLIYFSYDVKMKEKGDIPEGYSVSREKKERFSLILESASTNQTSMYLCASSDSGTSSYEQYFGPGTRLTVT.

This chain joins TRBV28 and TRBJ2-3, with 10 bases aligning to TRBD2. The CDR3 contains 16 residues. From germline, CDR1 is MDHEN and CDR2 SYDVKM. The V gene end was trimmed by 7 bases and the J gene end by 3 bases; junction bases not matched to a gene: 10. The DNA for the CDR3 is TGTGCCAGCAATTTTGACAGTAGCGGGAGGACAGATACGCAGTATTTT. It codes for CASNFDSSGRTDTQYF.

The chain is built from TRBV11-3 and TRBJ2-1; D remains unclear. V gave up 0 bases and J gave up 4 bases, with 4 bases separating them. The CDR3 covers 13 residues. Germline V gives CDR1 SGHNT, CDR2 YENEEA. CDR3 nucleotide sequence: TGTGCCAGCAGCTTAGAGGCGTACAATGAGCAGTTCTTC. As protein: CASSLEAYNEQFF.

The chain carries TRBV14 and TRBJ1-5; D unresolved. Germline V CDR1 and CDR2: SGHDN, FVKESK. V lost 1 base and J 0 bases, leaving 7 bases between the germline ends. CDR3 length equals 15 residues. CDR3 sequence reads: CASSQGSNSNQPQHF. The CDR3 DNA is TGTGCCAGCAGCCAAGGCAGTAATAGCAATCAGCCCCAGCATTTT.

The rearrangement joins TRBV11-3 to TRBJ1-2, with D unresolved. The CDR3 extends over 13 amino acids. Looked up from germline, CDR1 is SGHNT and CDR2 is YENEEA. The V end lost 0 bases, the J end lost 4 bases, and 6 bases lay between the germline ends. This CDR3 reads CASSLEGIYGYTF. DNA for the CDR3: TGTGCCAGCAGCTTAGAGGGGATCTATGGCTACACCTTC. Supplemented by reference TRBV11-3 and TRBJ1-2, the full variable domain reads EAGVVQSPRYKIIEKKQPVAFWCNPISGHNTLYWYLQNLGQGPELLIRYENEEAVDDSQLPKDRFSAERLKGVDSTLKIQPAELGDSAVYLCASSLEGIYGYTFGSGTRLTVV.

The chain has TRBV7-9 and TRBJ2-7; D is ambiguous. CDR1 is SEHNR, CDR2 FQNEAQ, per germline (reference sequence). This CDR3 has 12 residues. Trimming shortened V by 8 bases and J by 1 base, and 9 bases separated the two germline ends. The CDR3 DNA reads as TGTGCCAGCGGAGACGGGTCCTACGAGCAGTACTTC. This gives the protein CASGDGSYEQYF.

V gene TRBV5-6 combines with J gene TRBJ1-2; no reliable D call. Looked up from germline, CDR1 is SGHDT and CDR2 is YYEEEE. The ends were cut back, 0 bases at V and 4 bases at J, with 1 base in the middle. CDR3 length: 11 residues. The CDR3 protein is CASSLGYGYTF. CDR3 coding DNA: TGTGCCAGCAGCTTGGGCTATGGCTACACCTTC.

This clone was counted between two and nine times. The chain carries TRBV10-2 and TRBJ2-3, with unresolved D. Trimming took 3 bases from V and 4 from J, leaving 11 bases between them. The CDR3 extends over 14 amino acids. The germline gives CDR1 WSHSY, CDR2 SAAADI. CDR3 sequence reads: CASSENPSPDTQYF. CDR3 sequence (DNA): TGCGCCAGCAGTGAAAATCCGTCCCCAGATACGCAGTATTTT.

The chain combines TRBV4-1 with TRBJ2-3; the D is unclear. The V gene lost 2 bases and the J gene lost 6 bases, with 12 bases spanning the gap. Germline values: CDR1 MGHRA, CDR2 YSYEKL. CDR3 size: 14 residues. The DNA for the CDR3 is TGCGCCAGCAGCCAATCGACTGTGGGGGATACGCAGTATTTT. This gives the protein CASSQSTVGDTQYF.

This chain uses TRBV19 with TRBJ1-1; a possible D gene is TRBD1 (5 bases). V was pared by 7 bases and J by 0 bases, with 15 bases between. Germline V gene lookup returns CDR1 LNHDA and CDR2 SQIVND (reference sequence). This CDR3 region has 15 residues. The CDR3 DNA reads as TGTGCCAGTATGCAGGGCACCCCGTTGAACACTGAAGCTTTCTTT. This encodes CASMQGTPLNTEAFF.

The rearrangement links TRBV30 to TRBJ2-7; TRBD1 might be the D (5 bases). In germline, CDR1 is GTSNPN, CDR2 SVGIG (reference sequence). This CDR3 region has 13 residues. V was shortened by 2 bases and J by 3 bases, with 11 bases between the two germline ends. As DNA, the CDR3 is TGTGCCTGGAGTAATAGGGGCCTCTACGAGCAGTACTTC. Residues: CAWSNRGLYEQYF.